One sample yielded the 2 T cell receptor beta chains listed below, sequenced in a study of shared clonotypes between healthy human individuals. Terminally differentiated effector memory CD45RA+ cells were excluded from the naive CD8 cells, which were CD45RO-negative and positively selected for CCR7. Assay: immunoSEQ multiplex PCR; the TCRdb copy retains only in-frame clones and omits some. The table lists a few million clones, just under 95% of them singletons. Source material: naive CD8+ T cells from PBMCs. The receptors here all came from a man between 18 and 29 years old in good health. Some clones in this sample may be carry-over from other donors' samples.

V gene TRBV27 combines with J gene TRBJ2-1; 7 nucleotides line up with TRBD2. Germline assignment: CDR1 MNHEY and CDR2 SMNVEV (reference sequence). The CDR3 loop spans 11 amino acids. The J segment lost 14 bases and the V segment lost 5 bases, leaving 6 bases of the junction unmatched. CDR3 region: CASSQGLEKFF. CDR3 sequence (DNA): TGTGCCAGCAGTCAAGGACTAGAGAAGTTCTTC.

A remark on this clone: The same CDR3 is also encoded by other DNA sequences in this sample. This rearrangement joins TRBV4-1 to TRBJ2-7; TRBD1 is a possible D gene (6 bases). Germline CDR1 is MGHRA and CDR2 is YSYEKL. The length of the CDR3 is 14 residues. V dropped 1 base and J dropped 1 base, with 8 bases sitting between them. CDR3 DNA: TGCGCCAGCAGCCAAGGGGGGCCATCCTACGAGCAGTACTTC. Translated: CASSQGGPSYEQYF.